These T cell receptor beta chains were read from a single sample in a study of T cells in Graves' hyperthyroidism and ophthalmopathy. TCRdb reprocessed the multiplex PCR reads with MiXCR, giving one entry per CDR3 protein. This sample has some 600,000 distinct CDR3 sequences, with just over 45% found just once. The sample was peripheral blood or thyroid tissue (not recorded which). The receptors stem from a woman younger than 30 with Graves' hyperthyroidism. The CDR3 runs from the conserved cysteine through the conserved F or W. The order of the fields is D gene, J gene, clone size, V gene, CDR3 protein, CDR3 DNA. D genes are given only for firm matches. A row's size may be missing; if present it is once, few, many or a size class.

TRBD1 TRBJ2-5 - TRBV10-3 CASSYRTGFKETQYF TGTGCCAGCAGTTACAGGACAGGTTTTAAGGAGACCCAGTACTTC
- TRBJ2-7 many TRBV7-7 CASSPLRDSHEQYF TGTGCCAGCAGCCCCCTTCGAGACAGCCACGAGCAGTACTTC
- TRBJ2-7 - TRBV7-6 CASSLDPPQGILNEQYF TGTGCCAGCAGCTTAGACCCGCCTCAGGGAATTCTCAACGAGCAGTACTTC
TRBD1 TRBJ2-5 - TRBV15 CATSRGQGTTETQYF TGTGCCACCAGCAGAGGACAGGGGACAACAGAGACCCAGTACTTC
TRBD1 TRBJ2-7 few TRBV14 CASSQWDSQSEQYF TGTGCCAGCAGCCAATGGGACAGCCAGAGCGAGCAGTACTTC
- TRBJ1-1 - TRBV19 CASRSQGTANTEAFF TGTGCCAGTCGATCACAGGGCACGGCGAACACTGAAGCTTTCTTT
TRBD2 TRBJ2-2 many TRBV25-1 CASSDPTGGSKNTGELFF TGTGCCAGCAGTGACCCAACCGGGGGGTCGAAAAACACCGGGGAGCTGTTTTTT
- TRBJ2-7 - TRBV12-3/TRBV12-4 CASSLTTIHYEQYF TGTGCCAGCAGTTTAACAACGATCCACTACGAGCAGTACTTC
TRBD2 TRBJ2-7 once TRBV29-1 CSARDLGGRSNEQYF TGCAGTGCTAGAGATCTCGGCGGGAGGAGCAACGAGCAGTACTTC
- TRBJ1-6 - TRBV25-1 CASSESRTTSPLHF TGTGCCAGCAGTGAATCCAGGACAACTTCACCCCTCCACTTT
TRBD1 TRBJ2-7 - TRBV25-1 CASSQGVGSYEQYF TGTGCCAGCTCACAGGGGGTCGGCTCCTACGAGCAGTACTTC
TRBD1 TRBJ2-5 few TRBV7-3 CASSQGQVIETQYF TGCGCCAGCAGCCAGGGACAGGTAATAGAGACCCAGTACTTC
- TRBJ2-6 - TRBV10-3 CASHRDLTF TGTGCCTCACACAGGGATCTGACTTTC
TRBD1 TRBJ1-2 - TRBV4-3 CASSQAMGQGGYGYTF TGCGCCAGCAGCCAAGCAATGGGACAGGGAGGCTATGGCTACACCTTC
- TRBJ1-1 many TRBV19 CASSGYMNTEAFF TGTGCCAGTAGTGGCTACATGAACACTGAAGCTTTCTTT
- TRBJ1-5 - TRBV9 CASSVDGGSAQPQHF TGTGCCAGCAGCGTAGACGGGGGGAGTGCGCAGCCCCAGCATTTT
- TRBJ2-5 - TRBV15 CATSNGQRIQETQYF TGTGCCACCAGCAACGGACAGCGAATTCAAGAGACCCAGTACTTC
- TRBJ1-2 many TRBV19 CASTRGYYGYTF TGTGCCAGTACACGGGGGTACTATGGCTACACCTTC
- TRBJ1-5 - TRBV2 CASVVAPNQPQHF TGTGCCAGCGTTGTGGCACCTAATCAGCCCCAGCATTTT
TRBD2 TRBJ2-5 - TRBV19 CASSFLTSGRRETQYF TGTGCCAGTAGTTTCCTGACTAGCGGGAGGAGGGAGACCCAGTACTTC
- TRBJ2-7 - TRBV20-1 CSARVGGLEAHSYEQYF TGCAGTGCTAGAGTCGGGGGTTTGGAAGCCCACTCCTACGAGCAGTACTTC
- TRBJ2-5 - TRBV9 CASSQDGEEETQYF TGTGCCAGCAGCCAAGATGGGGAGGAAGAGACCCAGTACTTC
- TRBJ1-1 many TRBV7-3 CASSSGTGNTEAFF TGTGCCAGCAGCTCCGGGACGGGGAACACTGAAGCTTTCTTT
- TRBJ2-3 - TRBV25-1 CAISGREGLYSTDTRYF TGTGCCATCAGTGGGCGAGAGGGCCTGTATAGCACAGATACGCGGTATTTT
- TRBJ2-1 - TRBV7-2 CASSLEGVYEQFF TGTGCCAGCAGCTTAGAGGGAGTTTATGAGCAGTTCTTC
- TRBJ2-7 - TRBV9 CASGPRAGSFYEQYF TGTGCCAGCGGTCCCAGGGCGGGGAGCTTTTACGAGCAGTACTTC
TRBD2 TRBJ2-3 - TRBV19 CASSVGEGSDTQYF TGTGCCAGTAGTGTTGGGGAGGGGAGCGATACGCAGTATTTT
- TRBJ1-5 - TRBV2 CASSVGESQPQHF TGTGCCAGCAGTGTTGGAGAGAGCCAGCCCCAGCATTTT
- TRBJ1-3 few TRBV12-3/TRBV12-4 CASSTPSLSSGNTIYF TGTGCCAGCAGTACCCCAAGTCTCAGCTCTGGAAACACCATATATTTT
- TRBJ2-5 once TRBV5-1 CASSFDGYQETQYF TGCGCCAGCAGCTTTGATGGCTACCAAGAGACCCAGTACTTC
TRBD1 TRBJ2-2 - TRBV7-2 CASSQEPGQGTMFF TGCGCCAGCAGCCAAGAACCGGGACAGGGGACGATGTTTTTT
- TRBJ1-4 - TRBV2 CASGDGTTNEKLFF TGTGCCAGCGGTGATGGGACAACTAATGAAAAACTGTTTTTT
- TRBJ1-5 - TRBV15 CAICSATDRSGQPQHF -
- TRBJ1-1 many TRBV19 CASRVDSYTEAFF TGTGCCAGTAGGGTGGACAGCTACACTGAAGCTTTCTTT
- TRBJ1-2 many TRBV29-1 CSVRGEEDGYTF TGCAGCGTCCGAGGGGAGGAAGACGGCTACACCTTC
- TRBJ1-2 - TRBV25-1 CASSALARTNYGYTF TGTGCCAGCAGTGCGTTAGCCCGTACTAACTATGGCTACACCTTC
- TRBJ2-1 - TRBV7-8 CASSLELDDEQFF TGTGCCAGCAGCTTAGAGCTAGATGATGAGCAGTTCTTC
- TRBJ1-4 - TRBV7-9 CASSTNRRIEKLFF TGTGCCAGCAGCACCAACAGGCGTATTGAAAAACTGTTTTTT
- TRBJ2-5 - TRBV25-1 CASRKGGAQETQYF TGTGCCAGCAGGAAGGGGGGGGCGCAAGAGACCCAGTACTTC
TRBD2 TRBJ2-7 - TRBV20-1 CSARGEAGEGEQYF TGCAGTGCTAGAGGCGAGGCGGGAGAAGGCGAGCAGTACTTC
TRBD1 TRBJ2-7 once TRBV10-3 CALCRDRSYEQYF TGTGCCCTGTGCCGGGACAGGTCCTACGAGCAGTACTTC
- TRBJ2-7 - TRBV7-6 CASSNPTGLYPYEQYF TGTGCCAGCAGCAACCCGACAGGACTCTATCCCTACGAGCAGTACTTC
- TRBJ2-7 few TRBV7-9 CASSFGSSFWGEQYF TGTGCCAGCAGCTTTGGAAGCAGCTTTTGGGGCGAGCAGTACTTC
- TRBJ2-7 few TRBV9 CASSVPSSASSYEQYF TGTGCCAGCAGCGTCCCCTCTAGCGCGAGCTCCTACGAGCAGTACTTC
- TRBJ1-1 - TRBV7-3 CASSLNPGVTEAFF TGTGCCAGCAGCTTAAATCCGGGGGTGACTGAAGCTTTCTTT
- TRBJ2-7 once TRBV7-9 CASWPHGSPSYEQYF TGTGCCAGCTGGCCCCACGGCAGCCCCTCCTACGAGCAGTACTTC
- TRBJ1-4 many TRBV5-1 CASSLGGVGEKLFF TGCGCCAGCAGCTTGGGGGGAGTTGGTGAAAAACTGTTTTTT
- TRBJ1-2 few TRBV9 CASSVEPGPNYGYTF TGTGCCAGCAGCGTAGAGCCGGGGCCTAACTATGGCTACACCTTC
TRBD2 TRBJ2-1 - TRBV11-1 CASSLAGGDDNEQFF TGTGCCAGCAGCCTAGCGGGAGGGGACGACAATGAGCAGTTCTTC
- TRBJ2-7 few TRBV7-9 CASSETSSVSYEQYF TGTGCCAGCAGCGAAACCTCGTCAGTTTCCTACGAGCAGTACTTC
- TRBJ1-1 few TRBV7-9 CASSSPGPIEAFF TGTGCCAGCAGCTCGCCCGGACCGATAGAAGCTTTCTTT
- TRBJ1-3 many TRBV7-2 CASSSGSSGNTIYF TGTGCCAGCAGCTCGGGAAGCTCTGGAAACACCATATATTTT
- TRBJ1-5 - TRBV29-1 CSVYDAVDQPQHF TGCAGCGTTTATGATGCAGTGGATCAGCCCCAGCATTTT
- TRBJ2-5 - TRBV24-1 CASSDLGTESETQYF TGTGCCAGCAGTGACCTCGGGACTGAATCGGAGACCCAGTACTTC
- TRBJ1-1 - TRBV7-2 CASSWGRQGNTEAFF TGTGCCAGCAGCTGGGGGCGGCAGGGGAACACTGAAGCTTTCTTT